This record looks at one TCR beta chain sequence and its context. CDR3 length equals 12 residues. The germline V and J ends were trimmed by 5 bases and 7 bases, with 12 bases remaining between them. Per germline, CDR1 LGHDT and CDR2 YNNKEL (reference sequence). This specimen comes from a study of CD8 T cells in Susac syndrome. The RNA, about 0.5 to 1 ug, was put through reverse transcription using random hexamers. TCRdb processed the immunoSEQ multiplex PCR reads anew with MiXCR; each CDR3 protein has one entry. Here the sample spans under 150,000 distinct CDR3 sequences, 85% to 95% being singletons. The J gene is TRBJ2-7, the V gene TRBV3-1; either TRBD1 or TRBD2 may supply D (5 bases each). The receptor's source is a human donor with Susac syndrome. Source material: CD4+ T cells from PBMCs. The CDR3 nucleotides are TGTGCCAGCAGCGAACCGGGGCGGGAGCAGTACTTC. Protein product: CASSEPGREQYF.